A selection of T cell receptor beta chains follows, all from one sample in a study of control samples from healthy donors and cancer patients. TCRdb's copy holds only in-frame clones and misses some; the assay was immunoSEQ multiplex PCR. In the table there are approximately 230,000 clones, roughly 80% of which are singletons. Specimen: PBMCs. All receptors derive from a woman in her sixties or seventies with lung cancer. Both conserved end residues are part of each CDR3. The order of the fields is J gene, clone size, V gene, D gene, CDR3 DNA, CDR3 protein. The D gene is left open where the match is weak. Clone size is given for some rows only: seen once, a few or many times, or a class if the clone is expanded.

J gene: TRBJ1-5; clone size: NA; V gene: TRBV19; D gene: TRBD1; CDR3 DNA: TGTGCCAGTAGCGACAGGGTTGTTAGCAATCAGCCCCAGCATTTT; CDR3 protein: CASSDRVVSNQPQHF
J gene: TRBJ2-1; clone size: NA; V gene: TRBV5-1; D gene: TRBD2; CDR3 DNA: TGCGCCAGCAGCTCCGGGACTAGCGTGCTGTGGGGCTACAATGAGCAGTTCTTC; CDR3 protein: CASSSGTSVLWGYNEQFF
J gene: TRBJ2-5; clone size: NA; V gene: TRBV7-9; D gene: NA; CDR3 DNA: TGTGCCAGCAGCCCCTGGGGAGAGACCCAGTACTTC; CDR3 protein: CASSPWGETQYF
J gene: TRBJ2-3; clone size: NA; V gene: TRBV11-3; D gene: NA; CDR3 DNA: TGTGCCAGCAGCTTAACCGGGAGCTCAGATACGCAGTATTTT; CDR3 protein: CASSLTGSSDTQYF
J gene: TRBJ1-4; clone size: NA; V gene: TRBV27; D gene: TRBD1; CDR3 DNA: TGTGCCAGCAGTTTGACAGGGTGGTACGAAAAACTGTTTTTT; CDR3 protein: CASSLTGWYEKLFF
J gene: TRBJ1-5; clone size: NA; V gene: TRBV5-5; D gene: NA; CDR3 DNA: TGTGCCAGCAGCTTGTATGGGGCGGAAAATCAGCCCCAGCATTTT; CDR3 protein: CASSLYGAENQPQHF
J gene: TRBJ2-7; clone size: NA; V gene: TRBV9; D gene: NA; CDR3 DNA: TGTGCCAGCAGCGTCGGGACGAGGGACTACGAGCAGTACTTC; CDR3 protein: CASSVGTRDYEQYF
J gene: TRBJ2-2; clone size: NA; V gene: TRBV2; D gene: NA; CDR3 DNA: TGTGCCAGCAGTGAAACGTCGCCCGCGAACACCGGGGAGCTGTTTTTT; CDR3 protein: CASSETSPANTGELFF
J gene: TRBJ2-1; clone size: NA; V gene: TRBV7-9; D gene: NA; CDR3 DNA: TGTGCCAGCAGCCTCCGGGGGTCCTACGAGCAGTTCTTC; CDR3 protein: CASSLRGSYEQFF
J gene: TRBJ1-1; clone size: NA; V gene: TRBV7-8; D gene: NA; CDR3 DNA: TGTGCCAGCAGCCCACCCCCTAGGTCGAACACTGAAGCTTTCTTT; CDR3 protein: CASSPPPRSNTEAFF
J gene: TRBJ1-1; clone size: few; V gene: TRBV20-1; D gene: NA; CDR3 DNA: TGCAGTGCTAGAGGTGACACTGAAGCTTTCTTT; CDR3 protein: CSARGDTEAFF
J gene: TRBJ1-2; clone size: NA; V gene: TRBV5-1; D gene: TRBD1; CDR3 DNA: TGCGCCAGCAGCGAAACGGGACAGGGGGCTTACTATGGCTACACCTTC; CDR3 protein: CASSETGQGAYYGYTF
J gene: TRBJ1-1; clone size: few; V gene: TRBV4-1; D gene: TRBD1; CDR3 DNA: TGCGCCAGCAGCCTACCCACAGGGGGCACTGAAGCTTTCTTT; CDR3 protein: CASSLPTGGTEAFF
J gene: TRBJ1-5; clone size: NA; V gene: TRBV7-3; D gene: NA; CDR3 DNA: TGTGCCAGCAGCTCGGGGAGGACAGCCGATGATCAGCCCCAGCATTTT; CDR3 protein: CASSSGRTADDQPQHF
J gene: TRBJ2-2; clone size: few; V gene: TRBV5-1; D gene: TRBD1; CDR3 DNA: TGCGCCAGCAGGACCGACAGGGGTAACACCGGGGAGCTGTTTTTT; CDR3 protein: CASRTDRGNTGELFF
J gene: TRBJ2-6; clone size: NA; V gene: TRBV30; D gene: NA; CDR3 DNA: TGTGCCTGGAGTGTACACGTGATCTCTGGGGCCAACGTCCTGACTTTC; CDR3 protein: CAWSVHVISGANVLTF
J gene: TRBJ2-1; clone size: NA; V gene: TRBV29-1; D gene: NA; CDR3 DNA: TGCAGCGCTTTAGGACAGCAGAGCTCCTACAATGAGCAGTTCTTC; CDR3 protein: CSALGQQSSYNEQFF
J gene: TRBJ1-1; clone size: NA; V gene: TRBV10-3; D gene: TRBD1; CDR3 DNA: TGTGCCATCAGTGTAGGGGGCGCGAACACTGAAGCTTTCTTT; CDR3 protein: CAISVGGANTEAFF
J gene: TRBJ2-5; clone size: NA; V gene: TRBV24-1; D gene: NA; CDR3 DNA: TGTGCCACCAGTGATTCCATCCAAGAGACCCAGTACTTC; CDR3 protein: CATSDSIQETQYF
J gene: TRBJ2-7; clone size: once; V gene: TRBV7-8; D gene: NA; CDR3 DNA: TGTGCCAGCAGCGCAACGGGGAGGGGGACCTACGAGCAGTACTTC; CDR3 protein: CASSATGRGTYEQYF
J gene: TRBJ1-1; clone size: once; V gene: TRBV9; D gene: TRBD1; CDR3 DNA: TGTGCCAGCAGCGTAGATGGACAGGGGGACACTGAAGCTTTCTTT; CDR3 protein: CASSVDGQGDTEAFF